This T cell receptor (beta chain) was identified in a study of cytomegalovirus exposure and HLA in healthy donors (TCRdb year 2017). Looking at the study overall: An earlier analysis of some 500 of the donors reported about 250 Gb of sequence data and 100 million to 130 million unique TCR beta sequences from some 180 million T cells. Approximately 310 gigabases of sequencing data and 70 million to 85 million unique TCR sequences were included in an early release covering around 600 HLA-typed donors. The genetic ancestry cluster associated with self-reported Caucasian donors included over 65% of the roughly 410 genotyped donors. The study was designed to test whether signatures of past pathogen exposure could be identified by cataloging public T cell receptors. The study profiled the T cell repertoires of 500 to 800 subjects by immunosequencing and related them to cytomegalovirus serostatus. A separate validation cohort of roughly 130 different subjects was used in addition to the approximately 640-subject first cohort. High-throughput TCR immunosequencing, statistical association of individual TCRs with disease status, and machine learning were combined to predict cytomegalovirus infection status. To study patterns of TCR occurrence, a later analysis re-analyzed previously published TCR beta repertoires from 666 donors and added high-resolution HLA genotyping. Rather than drawing on any new phenotypic data, the later analysis identified candidate immune exposures from TCR beta sequences and the way those sequences occurred across donors. An earlier analysis of several hundred of the donors used high-throughput TCR beta sequencing to judge whether each TCR beta V gene segment behaved as functional or pseudogenic. Donor age, sex, ethnicity and CMV serostatus were compiled together with the repertoire data. Genome-wide SNP genotypes for about 65% of the roughly 670 donors were used in a later genetic analysis, which treated that subset as a discovery cohort. All discovery cohort repertoires had been generated using a single sequencing platform. Class I and class II HLA loci were covered by the typing at four-digit resolution. The number of donors typed differed by locus, with about 629-630 for A, B, C, DRB1 and DQB1, around 520 for DQA1, 606 for DPA1, and 472 for DPB1. Four to six DR-DQ haplotypes were handled as single units for association and clustering, since linkage in the cohort was strong. Across 398 genotyped donors of the cohort, an average of about 250,000 unique TCR beta nucleotide sequences per donor were sequenced, and approximately 19% of those sequences were non-productive.

In total, roughly 670 healthy bone marrow donors made up the cohort. At the time of sampling, all cohort members were nominally healthy, though unrecorded immune exposures were likely present. The donor was CMV seropositive and belonged to the group of 250 to 300 seropositive cohort members. Every donor gave a peripheral blood sample, and the peripheral blood mononuclear cells from that sample were used for TCR beta sequencing. Genomic DNA extraction from the blood cell samples was performed with the Qiagen DNeasy Blood Extraction Kit. Libraries were built with the immunoSEQ multiplex PCR assay. For the multiplex PCR, a mixture combining 60 forward primers for TCR Vbeta segments and 13 reverse primers for TCR Jbeta segments was used. A multiplex PCR assay on genomic DNA amplified the CDR3 region of rearranged TCR beta genes. The amplified TCR beta libraries were sequenced on the Illumina HiSeq System as 87-base-pair reads. Under the source paper's analysis protocol: Across the roughly 670 repertoires, a later analysis counted around 80 million unique TCR beta chains, approximately 10 million of which were shared by at least two donors. To remove PCR and sequencing errors, raw reads were error-corrected and collapsed into unique sequences using a nearest-neighbor algorithm that merged closely related sequences. CDR3 sequences were aligned to IMGT reference sequences to assign V, D and J gene segments. For a sequence to be retained, at least a six-nucleotide match to both a V gene segment and a J gene segment was required. Rearrangements were classified as productive when the CDR3 lacked stop codons and remained in frame with V and J, and all other rearrangements were classified as non-productive. Following IMGT convention, CDR3 was defined as the stretch from the second conserved V-encoded cysteine up to the conserved J-encoded phenylalanine. The earlier analysis of approximately 500 of the donors excluded sequences that lacked an unambiguous match to a single V gene segment. An earlier analysis of a few hundred of the donors called V segments functional above 56.7% productive rearrangements and segregating when the between-donor standard deviation exceeded 5%. A statistical classification framework was built for diagnosing cytomegalovirus status from the catalog of TCR beta chain sequences. In a later analysis, V and J genes were assigned by comparing TCR nucleotide sequences against IMGT/GENE-DB human TR gene sequences. The TCRdist pipeline was used in a later analysis to assign CDR3 sequences and most-parsimonious VDJ recombination scenarios. In a later analysis, each TCR beta chain was defined by its CDR3 amino acid sequence together with its V-gene family, and reads without a unique V-gene family were excluded. In a later analysis, 450 to 600 highly shared, low-generation-probability nucleotide sequences were removed to address suspected cross-contamination and a sequencing artifact. A later analysis calculated a clonal expansion index for each public chain from normalized within-repertoire ranks of inferred template counts. Generation probabilities in a later analysis came from a VDJ recombination model fitted to out-of-frame rearrangements, and those results were checked against IGoR. In a later analysis, TCR-TCR, TCR-HLA and TCR-CMV co-occurrence was scored with hypergeometric tests, and a repertoire-size bias correction was applied to TCR pairs. False discovery rates were estimated in a later analysis by permuting HLA or CMV assignments 20 times. In a later analysis, co-occurring TCRs were grouped with DBSCAN, and TCRdist sequence similarity was added when clustering was performed within HLA-allele-positive subsets. Co-occurrence clustering excluded repertoires with fewer than 30,000 or more than 120,000 public chains, plus five with anomalous nucleotide sharing. TCRdb provides this immuneACCESS table in a form limited to in-frame rearrangements. Some clones are lacking; in checked studies, under half of them reflect an unresolved V gene, and why the rest are absent is not known. V, J and clone size are those of that table, while D and trimming were read from the DNA. The table for this sample lists about 140,000 clones; roughly four fifths of them were counted only once. The biggest ten clones account for 1.4% of the sample.

General findings and caveats noted by the study authors: A total of some 180 TCR beta chains were listed by the study as associated with cytomegalovirus. A few of the identified cytomegalovirus-associated TCR beta chains were confirmed in vitro to be specific for cytomegalovirus antigens. The classifier was reported to diagnose cytomegalovirus status with high specificity and sensitivity in both the original and validation cohorts. An association between a missense DCLRE1C variant and V-gene and J-gene trimming of TCR beta chains was found in a later genetic analysis and replicated in an independent cohort. A further reported finding was that TCR beta sequences accurately predicted the HLA-A and HLA-B alleles for most subjects in the first cohort. Several of the top co-occurrence clusters appeared to be linked to parvovirus B19, influenza, CMV and Epstein-Barr virus, according to a later analysis. In this cohort, only TCR beta chains were sequenced, and detectable features were limited by the absence of alpha or paired-chain data. Compared with the roughly 700-donor mean, donors in an Asian-associated ancestry cluster had fewer N-insertions in productive TCRs, according to a later genetic analysis. In a later analysis, the rate of TCR association differed among HLA loci, with DRB1 alleles having the most associated TCRs and HLA-C alleles having the fewest. CMV serostatus was the only immune exposure information available for the cohort. According to a later analysis, most CMV-associated TCR beta chains appeared to be HLA-restricted, and the HLA associations seemed to be driven largely by CMV exposure. A later analysis associated about 17,000 TCR beta sequences with specific HLA alleles at a false discovery rate of 0.05. Some IMGT-functional V segments, including TRBV6-2 and TRBV6-3, could not be distinguished by the 87-base-pair reads and were therefore excluded. Correlated functional status among segregating V segments might reflect linkage disequilibrium, but an unknown experimental factor could not be ruled out. Because counts were too low, roughly 18 rarely observed V segments, including chromosome 9 orphons, were left out of the earlier analysis of a few hundred of the donors. The presence/absence analyses assumed that sequencing depth was roughly uniform across donors, and that assumption may not be true. In a later analysis, HLA-associated TCR beta chains were found to be more clonally expanded and to have lower generation probabilities than equally common non-associated chains. The authors suggested that the approach could potentially be extended to other disease states and immunological phenotypes. Broadly in line with IMGT annotations, most TCR beta V segments showed up in productive rearrangements about 87% or about 30% of the time in an earlier analysis of 587 of the donors. A group of highly shared sequence variants was considered likely to be a technical artifact of the sequencing pipeline. Most TCR sequences were seen in very few donors, while some public TCRs were found in many individuals. Because HLA typing was unavailable for some donors at each locus, only the typed subset was used in association tests. When HLA alleles, especially DR and DQ, strongly co-occurred, attributing TCR associations to individual alleles was difficult.

A note on this clone: The specificity of this receptor is unknown. No much larger clonotype is one base removed from it; base qualities were not supplied.

Measured from the cysteine to the phenylalanine, the CDR3 is 14 residues long. Solely the CDR3 DNA is kept, with 42 bases framed from the first base. V trim: 2 bases; J trim: 9 bases; unmatched bases: 9. CDR1 SGDLS and CDR2 YYNGEE were looked up in the germline V gene. The sequence links TRBV9 to TRBJ2-7, with 9 junctional bases fitting TRBD1. Material: PBMCs. This sequence was found in a man aged 25 to 40 in good health and CMV-seropositive. The CDR3 corresponds to CASSVRDRASWQYF. The DNA is as follows: TGTGCCAGCAGCGTCCGGGACAGGGCTTCTTGGCAGTACTTC.